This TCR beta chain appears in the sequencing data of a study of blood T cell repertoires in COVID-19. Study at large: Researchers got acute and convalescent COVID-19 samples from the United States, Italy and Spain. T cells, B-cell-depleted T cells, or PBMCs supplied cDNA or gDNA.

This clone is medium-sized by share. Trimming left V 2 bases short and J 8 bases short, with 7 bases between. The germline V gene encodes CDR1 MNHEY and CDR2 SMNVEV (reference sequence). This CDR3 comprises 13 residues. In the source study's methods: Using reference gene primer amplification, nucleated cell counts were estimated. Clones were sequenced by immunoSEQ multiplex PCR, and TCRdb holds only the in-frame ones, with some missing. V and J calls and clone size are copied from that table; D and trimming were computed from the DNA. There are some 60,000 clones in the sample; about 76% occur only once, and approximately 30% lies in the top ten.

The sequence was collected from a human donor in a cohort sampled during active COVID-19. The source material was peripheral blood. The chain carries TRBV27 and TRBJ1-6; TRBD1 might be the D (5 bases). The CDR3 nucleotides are TGTGCCAGCAGTTTAGGAGGGGATTCACCCCTCCACTTT. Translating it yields CASSLGGDSPLHF.